This TCR beta chain was found in a study of cytomegalovirus exposure and HLA in healthy donors. The CDR3 is 15 residues long. Per germline, CDR1 SEHNR and CDR2 FQNEAQ (reference sequence). V shed 1 base and J shed 5 bases, with 14 bases lying between them. Both 60 Vbeta primers and 13 Jbeta primers went into the PCR. The protocol was immunoSEQ multiplex PCR, while the TCRdb copy is restricted to in-frame clones and leaves out a portion. The data contain about 150,000 clones, 74% of them seen just once; the ten biggest clones take up 2.1%. Whole-study results and caveats: Prediction of most subjects' HLA-A and HLA-B alleles by TCR beta sequences was reportedly accurate. The study recorded about 150 TCR beta chains that were cytomegalovirus-associated. Confirmation was obtained in vitro that a few CMV-associated chains are specific for CMV antigens.

A word on this clone: Its antigen is not known.

Sequenced sample: PBMCs. The receptor was derived from a man aged 25-45 years in good health and CMV-seronegative. The J gene is TRBJ1-2, the V gene TRBV7-9; D is undetermined. The CDR3 nucleotides read TGTGCCAGCAGCTTAGATTTTGAACAGCCATATGGCTACACCTTC. It is translated as CASSLDFEQPYGYTF.